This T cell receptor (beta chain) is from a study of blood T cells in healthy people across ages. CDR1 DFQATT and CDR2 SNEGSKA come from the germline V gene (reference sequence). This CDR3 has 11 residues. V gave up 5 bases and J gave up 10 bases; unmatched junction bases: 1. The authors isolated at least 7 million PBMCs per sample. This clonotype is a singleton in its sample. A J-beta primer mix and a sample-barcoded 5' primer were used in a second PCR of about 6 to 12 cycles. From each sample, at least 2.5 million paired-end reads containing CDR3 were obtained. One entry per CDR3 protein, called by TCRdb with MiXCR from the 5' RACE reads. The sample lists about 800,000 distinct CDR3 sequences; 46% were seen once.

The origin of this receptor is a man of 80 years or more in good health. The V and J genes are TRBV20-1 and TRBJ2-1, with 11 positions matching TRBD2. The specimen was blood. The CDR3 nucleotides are TGCAGTGCTGGGACTAGCGGAGAGCAGTTCTTC. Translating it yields CSAGTSGEQFF.